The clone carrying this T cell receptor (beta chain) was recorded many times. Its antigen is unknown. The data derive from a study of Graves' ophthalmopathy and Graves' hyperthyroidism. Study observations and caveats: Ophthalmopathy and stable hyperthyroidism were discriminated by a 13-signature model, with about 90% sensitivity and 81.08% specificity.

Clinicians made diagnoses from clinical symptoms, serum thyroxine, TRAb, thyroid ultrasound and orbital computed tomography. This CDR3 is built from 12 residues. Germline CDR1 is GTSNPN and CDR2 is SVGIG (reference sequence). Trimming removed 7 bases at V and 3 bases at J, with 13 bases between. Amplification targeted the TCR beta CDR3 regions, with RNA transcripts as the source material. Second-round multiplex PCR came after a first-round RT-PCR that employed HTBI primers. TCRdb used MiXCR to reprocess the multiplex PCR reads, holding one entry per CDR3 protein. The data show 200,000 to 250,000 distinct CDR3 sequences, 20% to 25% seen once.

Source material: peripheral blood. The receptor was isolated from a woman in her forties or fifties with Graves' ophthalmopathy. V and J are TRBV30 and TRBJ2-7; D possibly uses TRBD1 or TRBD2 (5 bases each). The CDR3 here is CASGDLIYEQYF. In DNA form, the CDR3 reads TGTGCCTCCGGGGACCTCATCTACGAGCAGTACTTC.